This TCR beta chain was captured in a study of cytomegalovirus exposure and HLA in healthy donors. Study observations and caveats: Presence/absence analyses treated sequencing depth as roughly uniform across donors.

V gave up 3 bases and J gave up 3 bases; unmatched junction bases: 24. In germline, CDR1 is SGHRS, CDR2 YFSETQ. CDR3 length: 20 amino acids. A remark on this clone: The antigen is not known.

PCR involved 60 Vbeta and 13 Jbeta primers. Sequenced by immunoSEQ multiplex PCR; TCRdb stores in-frame clones only, minus some. The sample has more than 95,000 clones, around 75% seen once. The clonotype comes from a man aged 60 to 69 in good health and CMV-seropositive. The chain has TRBV5-1 and TRBJ2-7, with 7 nucleotides matching TRBD2. The sequencing input was PBMCs. CDR3 nucleotides: TGCGCCAGCAGCTCGCGAAGGGACTACTGGACTCCATCGGGTGTCTACGAGCAGTACTTC. This codes for CASSSRRDYWTPSGVYEQYF. Drawing the rest from reference TRBV5-1 and TRBJ2-7, the complete variable domain is KAGVTQTPRYLIKTRGQQVTLSCSPISGHRSVSWYQQTPGQGLQFLFEYFSETQRNKGNFPGRFSGRQFSNSRSEMNVSTLELGDSALYLCASSSRRDYWTPSGVYEQYFGPGTRLTVT.